This is a list of T cell receptor beta chains from one sample in a study of post-analysis software for immune sequencing data. Using its own MiXCR run on the PCR reads, TCRdb lists one record per CDR3 protein. This sample has roughly 410,000 distinct CDR3 sequences, with less than 35% found just once. The sample was blood. These receptors were collected from a girl between 5 and 17 years old with multiple sclerosis. Each CDR3 is given with its conserved first and last residue. A D gene is named only where the DNA matches it firmly. Rows give clone size only sometimes, using once, few, many, or a class for an expanded clone.

clone size	CDR3 length	J gene	V gene	D gene	CDR3 DNA	CDR3 protein
NA	14	TRBJ2-4	TRBV2	NA	TGTGCCAGCAGCCCGAACGCAGGGGGGGGCATTCAGTACTTC	CASSPNAGGGIQYF
NA	12	TRBJ2-3	TRBV12-3/TRBV12-4	NA	TGTGCCAGCAGTTTCAGCACAGATGTGCAGTATTTT	CASSFSTDVQYF
NA	14	TRBJ2-1	TRBV29-1	TRBD2	TGCAGCGTTTCTACAGCGGGGACCTACAATGAGCAGTTCTTC	CSVSTAGTYNEQFF
NA	19	TRBJ2-3	TRBV6-5	TRBD2	TGTGCCAGCAGTTACTCAATTATACTAGCGGGGGGGCCCTCAGATACGCAGTATTTT	CASSYSIILAGGPSDTQYF
NA	16	TRBJ2-6	TRBV5-1	NA	TGCGCCAGCAGCATGGGCCAGGGGCCTGGGGCCAACGTCCTGACTTTC	CASSMGQGPGANVLTF
NA	16	TRBJ2-1	TRBV2	TRBD1	TGTGCCAGCATCCGGGACAGGGGGCGGAATTACAATGAGCAGTTCTTC	CASIRDRGRNYNEQFF
NA	13	TRBJ2-1	TRBV12-3/TRBV12-4	TRBD2	TGTGCCAGCAGACCGGGACTACACAATGAGCAGTTCTTC	CASRPGLHNEQFF
NA	14	TRBJ2-1	TRBV3-1	TRBD2	TGTGCCAGCAGCCAGACGGGGGGCTACAATGAGCAGTTCTTC	CASSQTGGYNEQFF
NA	14	TRBJ1-2	TRBV4-1	NA	TGCGCCAGCAGCCAAGATGGAGGGTGTCGGGGCTACACCTTC	CASSQDGGCRGYTF
few	13	TRBJ1-2	TRBV10-3	NA	TGTGCCATCAGTGGGCAGAGCCGATATGGCTACACCTTC	CAISGQSRYGYTF
NA	14	TRBJ2-7	TRBV20-1	NA	TGCAGTGCTAGAGGACAGGTCGCGGCCTACGAGCAGTACTTC	CSARGQVAAYEQYF
NA	14	TRBJ1-1	TRBV12-3/TRBV12-4	NA	TGTGCCAGCAGTTTCGGATCCGGCCTGGGAGAAGCTTTCTTT	CASSFGSGLGEAFF
few	14	TRBJ1-1	TRBV5-1	NA	TGCGCCAGCACTCTCGACAGGATGAACACTGAAGCTTTCTTT	CASTLDRMNTEAFF
NA	13	TRBJ2-5	TRBV4-1	NA	TGCGCCAGCAGCCAAGATAATTGGGAGACCCAGTACTTC	CASSQDNWETQYF
NA	15	TRBJ2-1	TRBV6-5	NA	TGTGCCAGCAGACGCGGGACCCTCCTCTGGGATGAGCAGTTCTTC	CASRRGTLLWDEQFF
many	14	TRBJ2-7	TRBV4-3	TRBD2	TGCGCCAGCAGCCAAAGCCTAGCGGGGTACGAGCAGTACTTC	CASSQSLAGYEQYF
NA	16	TRBJ1-6	TRBV4-2	TRBD1	TGTGCCAGCAGCCTACCACGGGAAGGACAGGGTATAACCCTCCACTTT	CASSLPREGQGITLHF
few	13	TRBJ2-3	TRBV29-1	TRBD1	TGCAGCTCCCGGGCAGGGGGCGGTGGTACGCAGTATTTT	CSSRAGGGGTQYF
NA	15	TRBJ2-1	TRBV10-3	TRBD1	TGTGCCATCAGTGACTGGACAGGACCTGGCGATGAGCAGTTCTTC	CAISDWTGPGDEQFF
few	14	TRBJ2-5	TRBV12-3/TRBV12-4	NA	TGTGCCAGCAGTGAGGGACCCTCCGACAAGACCCAGTACTTC	CASSEGPSDKTQYF
NA	15	TRBJ1-3	TRBV6-6	NA	TGTGCCAGCAGTATCACTGGAGTTAGGGGGAACACCATATATTTT	CASSITGVRGNTIYF
NA	15	TRBJ1-6	TRBV20-1	TRBD1	TGCAGTGCTAGAGGAAAAGGGACAGTTAATTCACCCCTCCACTTT	CSARGKGTVNSPLHF
few	13	TRBJ2-3	TRBV13	NA	TGTGCCAGCAGCTTAGCTGGGGTAGATACGCAGTATTTT	CASSLAGVDTQYF
few	16	TRBJ2-7	TRBV10-3	NA	TGTGCCATCAGTGAGTCGGGACAAAAGAGCTCCTACGAGCAGTACTTC	CAISESGQKSSYEQYF
few	14	TRBJ2-1	TRBV20-1	NA	TGCAGTGGGCAGAAGCGTTCTAGGGTAAATGAGCAGTTCTTC	CSGQKRSRVNEQFF
NA	13	TRBJ2-1	TRBV6-5	NA	TGTGCCAGCAGTTCCGGGACCAACAATGGGCAGTTCTTC	CASSSGTNNGQFF
few	16	TRBJ2-3	TRBV28	NA	TGTGCCAGCAGTTTCCGCAGAATAGCCCTCACAGATACGCAGTATTTT	CASSFRRIALTDTQYF
few	15	TRBJ2-1	TRBV5-1	TRBD1	TGCGCCAGCAGCTCACCGGGACAGGGTAGGGGTGAGCAGTTCTTC	CASSSPGQGRGEQFF
NA	12	TRBJ1-1	TRBV3-1	NA	TGTGCCAGCAGTCAGGGGTCTCTTGAAGCTTTCTTT	CASSQGSLEAFF
NA	16	TRBJ2-1	TRBV28	TRBD2	TGTGCCAGCAGTTCCACGACTAGCGGGCTTTACAATGAGCAGTTCTTC	CASSSTTSGLYNEQFF
NA	12	TRBJ2-1	TRBV7-9	NA	TGTGCCAGCAGCTTAGCGCTAGGTGAGCAGTTCTTC	CASSLALGEQFF
few	13	TRBJ2-1	TRBV24-1	NA	TGTGCCACCAGTGATTCGCCGCGGACCGAGCAGTTCTTC	CATSDSPRTEQFF
few	14	TRBJ2-5	TRBV3-1	NA	TGTGCCAGCAGCCAAACCGTGGGCCTGACGACCCAGTACTTC	CASSQTVGLTTQYF
NA	16	TRBJ2-1	TRBV6-5	NA	TGTGCCAGCAGTTACTCGGAGAGGGTTCCGTACAATGAGCAGTTCTTC	CASSYSERVPYNEQFF
NA	14	TRBJ2-5	TRBV20-1	NA	TGCAGTGCTAGAGACGGGACCCCGAGGGAGACCCAGTACTTC	CSARDGTPRETQYF
once	12	TRBJ1-1	TRBV12-3/TRBV12-4	NA	TGTGCCAGCAGTACCGGGCCTCAAGTAGCTTTCTTT	CASSTGPQVAFF
NA	15	TRBJ1-5	TRBV6-1	TRBD1	TGTGCCAGCCAGTCAGCGCAGGGGGGTGATCAGCCCCAGCATTTT	CASQSAQGGDQPQHF
NA	15	TRBJ2-7	TRBV27	NA	TGTGCCAGCAGTTTAGGGCTCGGCCGCGGCCACGAGCAGTACTTC	CASSLGLGRGHEQYF
NA	17	TRBJ2-3	TRBV24-1	NA	TGTGCCACCAGTGATTCGCCTGGGGTCTCGGCACCAGATACGCAGTATTTT	CATSDSPGVSAPDTQYF
NA	14	TRBJ1-6	TRBV7-6	NA	TGTGCCAGCAGGTTAACAGGGTTTGACTCACCCCTCCACTTT	CASRLTGFDSPLHF
NA	14	TRBJ2-5	TRBV7-9	NA	TGTGCCAGCAGCTCGTCCGGGACCCAAGAGACCCAGTACTTC	CASSSSGTQETQYF
few	17	TRBJ2-3	TRBV6-6	TRBD2	TGTGCCAGCAGTTTAGCGGGGGAGGGGGCGAACACAGATACGCAGTATTTT	CASSLAGEGANTDTQYF
NA	11	TRBJ2-1	TRBV6-1	NA	TGTGCCAGCAGGAAGACGACGGAGCAGTTCTTC	CASRKTTEQFF
NA	18	TRBJ1-5	TRBV4-1	NA	TGCGCCAGCAGCCAAGATCGGATGGGAACGTATAGCAATCAGCCCCAGCATTTT	CASSQDRMGTYSNQPQHF
NA	14	TRBJ2-1	TRBV28	NA	TGTGCCAGCAGTTTAGGCCCATCAAGGGATGAGCAGTTCTTC	CASSLGPSRDEQFF
few	15	TRBJ2-7	TRBV15	NA	TGTGCCACCAGCAGAGATAGGGCTAGCTCCGACGAGCAGTACTTC	CATSRDRASSDEQYF